In its sample, the clone carrying this TCR beta chain was seen a few times. TCRdb's table, derived via immunoSEQ multiplex PCR, lists solely in-frame clones and lacks some. The sample includes more than 150,000 clones, approximately 88% of them seen just once. These data come from a study of blood T cell repertoires in COVID-19. V lost 1 base and J lost 5; bases outside the gene matches: 9. This CDR3 region has 16 residues. The V gene's germline CDR1 is LGHDT and CDR2 YNNKEL (reference sequence). The chain employs TRBV3-1 (or the pseudogene TRBV3-2) and TRBJ2-7; 9 positions match TRBD1. Sequenced sample: PBMCs or T cells enriched from blood (not recorded which). This sequence was found in a woman aged 60-70 years who had recovered from COVID-19. The chain's CDR3 is CASSQARTGGENEQYF. The CDR3 coding sequence is TGTGCCAGCAGCCAAGCGAGAACAGGGGGCGAGAACGAGCAGTACTTC.